Below, 8 T cell receptor beta chains from the same sample are listed, as sequenced in a study of blood T cell repertoires in COVID-19. Libraries were prepared by immunoSEQ multiplex PCR; TCRdb keeps only in-frame clonotypes and omits some of them. The sample shows roughly 180,000 clones, approximately 85% of them seen only once. The sample was PBMCs or T cells enriched from blood (not recorded which). These receptors came from a woman in her 30s who had recovered from COVID-19.

This rearrangement joins TRBV27 to TRBJ1-1; D not resolved. Germline V CDR1 and CDR2: MNHEY, SMNVEV (reference sequence). Trimming shortened V by 7 bases and J by 0 bases, and 12 bases separated the two germline ends. The CDR3 runs to 14 residues. The CDR3 DNA follows: TGTGCCAGCAAGATCCGAGGCTTGAACACTGAAGCTTTCTTT. This sequence encodes CASKIRGLNTEAFF.

The CDR3 nucleotides read TGTGCCAGCAGCACCGAAGGACTAGGGGAGCTGTTTTTT. Translating gives CASSTEGLGELFF. This rearrangement joins TRBV7-9 to TRBJ2-2, with D possibly matching TRBD2 (6 bases). The germline CDR1 and CDR2 sequences are SEHNR and FQNEAQ (reference sequence). The CDR3 spans 13 residues. V lost 5 bases to trimming and J lost 8 bases, with 12 bases between them.

This clone has just a few counts. The chain combines TRBV9 with TRBJ2-7; 8 bases match TRBD2. Germline V gene lookup returns CDR1 SGDLS and CDR2 YYNGEE. The CDR3 has 15 amino acids. Trimming at V came to 5 bases and at J to 4 bases, leaving 11 bases not matched to a gene. CDR3 sequence: CASSDAAGVGYEQYF. The CDR3 bases are TGTGCCAGCAGTGACGCAGCGGGAGTTGGATACGAGCAGTACTTC. The full variable domain, completed using reference TRBV9 and TRBJ2-7, is DSGVTQTPKHLITATGQRVTLRCSPRSGDLSVYWYQQSLDQGLQFLIQYYNGEERAKGNILERFSAQQFPDLHSELNLSSLELGDSALYFCASSDAAGVGYEQYFGPGTRLTVT.

In its sample, this clone was seen a few times. This chain connects TRBV5-1 to TRBJ2-3; possibly TRBD2 for D (5 bases). Per germline, CDR1 SGHRS and CDR2 YFSETQ. V lost 3 bases to trimming and J lost 5 bases, with 19 bases between them. The CDR3 has 16 residues. CDR3 DNA sequence: TGCGCCAGCAGCTCCATGCTTCTCGAGGCGGGAGATACGCAGTATTTT. It codes for CASSSMLLEAGDTQYF.

This sequence joins TRBV15 and TRBJ2-1; 15 nucleotides align to TRBD2. CDR1 is LNHNV, CDR2 YYDKDF, per germline (reference sequence). Trimming took 0 bases from V and 3 from J; bases not matched to a gene: 12. The CDR3 length is 21 residues. CDR3 region: CATSRELPGTSGRIYYNEQFF. In DNA form, the CDR3 reads TGTGCCACCAGCAGAGAGCTACCTGGGACTAGCGGGAGGATTTACTACAATGAGCAGTTCTTC.

This clone has more than one count but fewer than ten. The chain uses TRBV5-4 and TRBJ2-1; tentatively, D is TRBD2 (6 bases). Germline CDR1 SGHNT, CDR2 YYREEE (reference sequence). The CDR3 consists of 15 residues. V was clipped by 3 bases and J by 4 bases, with 14 bases between them. This CDR3 is CASSYRSGPYNEQFF. The CDR3 DNA sequence: TGTGCCAGCAGCTATCGCAGCGGGCCATACAATGAGCAGTTCTTC.

The genes are TRBV19 and TRBJ2-2; 9 bases map to TRBD1. Germline CDR1 reads LNHDA; CDR2 reads SQIVND (reference sequence). With 4 bases clipped from V and 8 bases from J, the junction kept 5 bases outside the gene matches. The CDR3 contains 14 residues. CDR3 sequence: CASSTGQGKGELFF. CDR3 sequence (DNA): TGTGCCAGTAGTACTGGACAGGGGAAGGGGGAGCTGTTTTTT.

V is TRBV13 and J is TRBJ2-5; 9 bases map to TRBD2. The CDR3 runs to 17 residues. V shed 0 bases and J 4 bases; nucleotides not matched to a gene: 9. CDR1 PRHDT and CDR2 FYEKMQ come from the germline V gene (reference sequence). CDR3 DNA sequence: TGTGCCAGCAGCTTAGGCATAGTGACTAGCGGCGGAGAGACCCAGTACTTC. It yields the protein CASSLGIVTSGGETQYF. The entire variable domain, with the rest obtained from reference TRBV13 and TRBJ2-5, is as follows: AAGVIQSPRHLIKEKRETATLKCYPIPRHDTVYWYQQGPGQDPQFLISFYEKMQSDKGSIPDRFSAQQFSDYHSELNMSSLELGDSALYFCASSLGIVTSGGETQYFGPGTRLLVL.